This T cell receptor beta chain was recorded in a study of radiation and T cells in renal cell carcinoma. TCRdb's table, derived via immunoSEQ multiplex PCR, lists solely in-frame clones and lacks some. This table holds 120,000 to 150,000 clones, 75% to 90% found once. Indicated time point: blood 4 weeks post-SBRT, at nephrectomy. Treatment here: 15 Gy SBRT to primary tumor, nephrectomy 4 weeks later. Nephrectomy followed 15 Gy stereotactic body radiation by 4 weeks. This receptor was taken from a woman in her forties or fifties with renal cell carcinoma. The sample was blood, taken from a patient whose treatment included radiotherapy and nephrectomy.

CDR3 DNA sequence: TGTGCCAGCAGCCGCCACGACAGGGGTAAGAATTCACCCCTCCACTTT. The encoded protein is CASSRHDRGKNSPLHF. J is TRBJ1-6 and V is TRBV9; 8 positions match TRBD1. The CDR3 runs to 16 residues. Germline V gene sequence: CDR1 SGDLS, CDR2 YYNGEE. The trim removed 4 bases at V and 7 bases at J, leaving 10 bases unmatched.